The rows below give T cell receptor beta chains drawn from one sample of a study of blood T cell repertoires in COVID-19. Generated by immunoSEQ multiplex PCR, the TCRdb table keeps only in-frame clones and is missing some. The data contain roughly 23,000 clones, more than 85% of them singletons. Input material: peripheral blood. The receptors were sampled from a woman aged 70-85 years with active COVID-19. CDR3s include the opening cysteine and the closing phenylalanine or tryptophan. Fields, in order: CDR3 DNA, CDR3 protein, clone size, D gene, J gene, V gene. A D gene is named only where the DNA matches it firmly. Clone size is shown for a subset of rows, as once, few, many or a class of expanded clone.

CDR3 DNA: TGTGCCAGCAGCTTAACCCTACTAGCGGGAAGCACAGATACGCAGTATTTT; CDR3 protein: CASSLTLLAGSTDTQYF; clone size: NA; D gene: TRBD2; J gene: TRBJ2-3; V gene: TRBV7-3
CDR3 DNA: TGTGCCAGCAGCCCTCCCCGGACAGGAGAATACAATGAGCAGTTCTTC; CDR3 protein: CASSPPRTGEYNEQFF; clone size: NA; D gene: TRBD1; J gene: TRBJ2-1; V gene: TRBV6-6
CDR3 DNA: TGTGCCAGCAACTCCTGGGAGAGCGACGAGCAGTACTTC; CDR3 protein: CASNSWESDEQYF; clone size: once; D gene: NA; J gene: TRBJ2-7; V gene: TRBV7-2
CDR3 DNA: TGCGCCAGCAGTATGCTAGCGGGACTCCACGAGCAGTACTTC; CDR3 protein: CASSMLAGLHEQYF; clone size: once; D gene: TRBD2; J gene: TRBJ2-7; V gene: TRBV5-1
CDR3 DNA: TGTGCCAGCAGAGGGGGACAGGGCAGCAATCAGCCCCAGCATTTT; CDR3 protein: CASRGGQGSNQPQHF; clone size: NA; D gene: TRBD1; J gene: TRBJ1-5; V gene: TRBV6-5
CDR3 DNA: TGTGCCAGCAGTTACCAGCAGGGGATAGATACGCAGTATTTT; CDR3 protein: CASSYQQGIDTQYF; clone size: NA; D gene: NA; J gene: TRBJ2-3; V gene: TRBV6-2/TRBV6-3
CDR3 DNA: TGTGCCAGCAGCTCCGGGGGGCCTCACTCTGGAAACACCATATATTTT; CDR3 protein: CASSSGGPHSGNTIYF; clone size: NA; D gene: NA; J gene: TRBJ1-3; V gene: TRBV5-4
CDR3 DNA: TGTGCCAGCAGTGAATTTGGGACAGTAGGGGGCGAGCAGTACTTC; CDR3 protein: CASSEFGTVGGEQYF; clone size: NA; D gene: TRBD1; J gene: TRBJ2-7; V gene: TRBV6-1
CDR3 DNA: TGTGCCAGCACACAACTAGCGGCCACCGGGGAGCTGTTTTTT; CDR3 protein: CASTQLAATGELFF; clone size: NA; D gene: TRBD2; J gene: TRBJ2-2; V gene: TRBV28
CDR3 DNA: TGTGCCAGCACCCTTTCAGGGGTCGGGACCCAGTACTTC; CDR3 protein: CASTLSGVGTQYF; clone size: NA; D gene: NA; J gene: TRBJ2-5; V gene: TRBV6-5
CDR3 DNA: TGTGCCAGTAGTCCTACGCGATCTGGGGCCAACGTCCTGACTTTC; CDR3 protein: CASSPTRSGANVLTF; clone size: NA; D gene: NA; J gene: TRBJ2-6; V gene: TRBV19
CDR3 DNA: TGTGCCGGGCGAACAGGGAACACCGGGGAGCTGTTTTTT; CDR3 protein: CAGRTGNTGELFF; clone size: NA; D gene: NA; J gene: TRBJ2-2; V gene: TRBV6-5
CDR3 DNA: TGCAGCGTTGGGGCCGGGACAGGGGTCACCGGGGAGCTGTTTTTT; CDR3 protein: CSVGAGTGVTGELFF; clone size: NA; D gene: TRBD1; J gene: TRBJ2-2; V gene: TRBV29-1
CDR3 DNA: TGTGCCAGCTCACCAGATGAGGAGGGAGAGACCCAGTACTTC; CDR3 protein: CASSPDEEGETQYF; clone size: NA; D gene: NA; J gene: TRBJ2-5; V gene: TRBV18
CDR3 DNA: TGCGCCAGCAGCCGCGATCGAGGGTTTCGGGTCACTGAAGCTTTCTTT; CDR3 protein: CASSRDRGFRVTEAFF; clone size: NA; D gene: NA; J gene: TRBJ1-1; V gene: TRBV4-3
CDR3 DNA: TGTGCCGGAGGGACAGGTGATAGGTCACCCCTCCACTTT; CDR3 protein: CAGGTGDRSPLHF; clone size: NA; D gene: TRBD1; J gene: TRBJ1-6; V gene: TRBV7-9
CDR3 DNA: TGCGCCAGCAGCTTGTCCAGCCCGGGAGAAAACACCATATATTTT; CDR3 protein: CASSLSSPGENTIYF; clone size: NA; D gene: NA; J gene: TRBJ1-3; V gene: TRBV5-1
CDR3 DNA: TGTGCCAGCAGACCGAGGACAGGACTAGCCAAAAACATTCAGTACTTC; CDR3 protein: CASRPRTGLAKNIQYF; clone size: NA; D gene: TRBD1; J gene: TRBJ2-4; V gene: TRBV28
CDR3 DNA: TGTGCCAGTAGTCCTAGCGAAGGGAGGTTGAGCACCGGGGAGCTGTTTTTT; CDR3 protein: CASSPSEGRLSTGELFF; clone size: NA; D gene: NA; J gene: TRBJ2-2; V gene: TRBV19
CDR3 DNA: TGCGCCAGCAGCAACTCTACTAGGGGGACCTACAATGAGCAGTTCTTC; CDR3 protein: CASSNSTRGTYNEQFF; clone size: NA; D gene: NA; J gene: TRBJ2-1; V gene: TRBV5-1
CDR3 DNA: TGTGCCAGCAGTGAAGGGGGGCTTCGATACACTGAAGCTTTCTTT; CDR3 protein: CASSEGGLRYTEAFF; clone size: NA; D gene: NA; J gene: TRBJ1-1; V gene: TRBV2
CDR3 DNA: TGTGCCAGCAGCTTGGAAGGGGCGGGCAATCAGCCCCAGCATTTT; CDR3 protein: CASSLEGAGNQPQHF; clone size: NA; D gene: NA; J gene: TRBJ1-5; V gene: TRBV5-6
CDR3 DNA: TGTGCCAGCAGCTTGGGACTAGCGGGAGGGCCGATTCATGTTCAGTATTTT; CDR3 protein: CASSLGLAGGPIHVQYF; clone size: NA; D gene: TRBD2; J gene: TRBJ2-3; V gene: TRBV5-4
CDR3 DNA: TGTGCCAGCAGCCAAGATAGTCAGGGGACGGGCTACACCTTC; CDR3 protein: CASSQDSQGTGYTF; clone size: NA; D gene: NA; J gene: TRBJ1-2; V gene: TRBV4-2
CDR3 DNA: TGCGCCAGCAGCGAGGATAGTTGGACCGGGGAGCTGTTTTTT; CDR3 protein: CASSEDSWTGELFF; clone size: NA; D gene: NA; J gene: TRBJ2-2; V gene: TRBV5-1
CDR3 DNA: TGTGCCACCAGCAGAGAACCCCAAAGGGGTGAAGCTTTCTTT; CDR3 protein: CATSREPQRGEAFF; clone size: NA; D gene: NA; J gene: TRBJ1-1; V gene: TRBV15
CDR3 DNA: TGTGCCAGCAGCGGGACAGGGTGGTCAAATTCACCCCTCCACTTT; CDR3 protein: CASSGTGWSNSPLHF; clone size: few; D gene: TRBD1; J gene: TRBJ1-6; V gene: TRBV7-9
CDR3 DNA: TGCGCCAGCAGCGCAACAGGATCTGAAGCTTTCTTT; CDR3 protein: CASSATGSEAFF; clone size: NA; D gene: NA; J gene: TRBJ1-1; V gene: TRBV5-1
CDR3 DNA: TGTGCCAGCACTCCCCGGCAGGGAAGCGCCTACGAGCAGTACTTC; CDR3 protein: CASTPRQGSAYEQYF; clone size: NA; D gene: NA; J gene: TRBJ2-7; V gene: TRBV6-6
CDR3 DNA: TGCGCCAGCAGCCTGCCTCTAGCGGACAATGAGCAGTTCTTC; CDR3 protein: CASSLPLADNEQFF; clone size: NA; D gene: TRBD2; J gene: TRBJ2-1; V gene: TRBV5-1
CDR3 DNA: TGTGCAAGTCGCTTAGAGTCGGGACAGGGGCGTGATGAGCAGTTCTTC; CDR3 protein: CASRLESGQGRDEQFF; clone size: NA; D gene: NA; J gene: TRBJ2-1; V gene: TRBV12-2
CDR3 DNA: TGTGCCAGTAGTATGAACAGGGGAACAGATACGCAGTATTTT; CDR3 protein: CASSMNRGTDTQYF; clone size: once; D gene: TRBD1; J gene: TRBJ2-3; V gene: TRBV19
CDR3 DNA: TGTGCCAGCAGCAAAAAGACTAGTCGAAACCTATTACCGAACACCGGGGAGCTGTTTTTT; CDR3 protein: CASSKKTSRNLLPNTGELFF; clone size: NA; D gene: NA; J gene: TRBJ2-2; V gene: TRBV21-1
CDR3 DNA: TGTGCCAGCAGTTACGTTCCTTTGGAGACCCAGTACTTC; CDR3 protein: CASSYVPLETQYF; clone size: NA; D gene: NA; J gene: TRBJ2-5; V gene: TRBV6-5
CDR3 DNA: TGTGCCAGCAGTTTACGGCTAGCGGGAGGGAGCACCTACGAGCAGTACTTC; CDR3 protein: CASSLRLAGGSTYEQYF; clone size: NA; D gene: TRBD2; J gene: TRBJ2-7; V gene: TRBV27
CDR3 DNA: TGTGCCAGCAGGGGGGACAGCCCCTATGGCTACACCTTC; CDR3 protein: CASRGDSPYGYTF; clone size: NA; D gene: TRBD1; J gene: TRBJ1-2; V gene: TRBV27
CDR3 DNA: TGTGCCAGCATATGGGGGCTAGCGGGAATCGGTGAGCAGTTCTTC; CDR3 protein: CASIWGLAGIGEQFF; clone size: NA; D gene: TRBD2; J gene: TRBJ2-1; V gene: TRBV7-2
CDR3 DNA: TGTGCCAGCAGTTTAACGGGGAGCGGAACTAACTATGGCTACACCTTC; CDR3 protein: CASSLTGSGTNYGYTF; clone size: NA; D gene: NA; J gene: TRBJ1-2; V gene: TRBV28
CDR3 DNA: TGCGCCAGCAGCTTGAGACAGAGCCAAGATTCACCCCTCCACTTT; CDR3 protein: CASSLRQSQDSPLHF; clone size: NA; D gene: NA; J gene: TRBJ1-6; V gene: TRBV5-1
CDR3 DNA: TGTGCCAGCAGCCAAGAAAGGTCGGGAGCGGGAGTGGGTTATGAGCAGTTCTTC; CDR3 protein: CASSQERSGAGVGYEQFF; clone size: NA; D gene: TRBD2; J gene: TRBJ2-1; V gene: TRBV4-2
CDR3 DNA: TGCAGCGTTGAAGGACTACCCTACGAGCAGTACTTC; CDR3 protein: CSVEGLPYEQYF; clone size: NA; D gene: NA; J gene: TRBJ2-7; V gene: TRBV29-1
CDR3 DNA: TGTGCCAGCTCTCCGACAGTTAGCTCTGGAAACACCATATATTTT; CDR3 protein: CASSPTVSSGNTIYF; clone size: NA; D gene: NA; J gene: TRBJ1-3; V gene: TRBV18
CDR3 DNA: TGTGCCAGCAGGCAGGATGTCGGGAACACTGAAGCTTTCTTT; CDR3 protein: CASRQDVGNTEAFF; clone size: NA; D gene: NA; J gene: TRBJ1-1; V gene: TRBV6-5
CDR3 DNA: TGCGCCAGCACTAGAGGAGCATCGGAGACCCAGTACTTC; CDR3 protein: CASTRGASETQYF; clone size: NA; D gene: NA; J gene: TRBJ2-5; V gene: TRBV10-1
CDR3 DNA: TGTGCCAGCAGCTTTGGAGCTTACAACTCCTACGAGCAGTACTTC; CDR3 protein: CASSFGAYNSYEQYF; clone size: once; D gene: NA; J gene: TRBJ2-7; V gene: TRBV11-3
CDR3 DNA: TGCGCCACCGGGACAGGGGGGGACAATCAGCCCCAGCATTTT; CDR3 protein: CATGTGGDNQPQHF; clone size: NA; D gene: TRBD1; J gene: TRBJ1-5; V gene: TRBV10-2
CDR3 DNA: TGTGCCAGCAGCAGGTGGACTAGCGGACGGAAGGACACCTACAATGAGCAGTTCTTC; CDR3 protein: CASSRWTSGRKDTYNEQFF; clone size: NA; D gene: TRBD2; J gene: TRBJ2-1; V gene: TRBV7-8
CDR3 DNA: TGTGCCAGCACGCCGCCGGTGGATTCACCCCTCCACTTT; CDR3 protein: CASTPPVDSPLHF; clone size: NA; D gene: NA; J gene: TRBJ1-6; V gene: TRBV7-9
CDR3 DNA: TGTGCCTGGAGGAGGACTGCCTCCTACGAGCAGTACTTC; CDR3 protein: CAWRRTASYEQYF; clone size: NA; D gene: NA; J gene: TRBJ2-7; V gene: TRBV30
CDR3 DNA: TGTGCCAGCACCCCAGGGGGCACAGATACGCAGTATTTT; CDR3 protein: CASTPGGTDTQYF; clone size: NA; D gene: NA; J gene: TRBJ2-3; V gene: TRBV9
CDR3 DNA: TGTGCCAGCAGCCCGAGTCAGGGCCCGTACGAGCAGTACTTC; CDR3 protein: CASSPSQGPYEQYF; clone size: NA; D gene: NA; J gene: TRBJ2-7; V gene: TRBV7-2
CDR3 DNA: TGTGCCAGCAGCCCCCCGGGTAGACGCAATCAGCCCCAGCATTTT; CDR3 protein: CASSPPGRRNQPQHF; clone size: NA; D gene: NA; J gene: TRBJ1-5; V gene: TRBV28
CDR3 DNA: TGTGCCAGCAGCCAAGTCTATCGGCGGGAGTCCGGCACAGATACGCAGTATTTT; CDR3 protein: CASSQVYRRESGTDTQYF; clone size: few; D gene: TRBD2; J gene: TRBJ2-3; V gene: TRBV3-1/TRBV3-2
CDR3 DNA: TGCGCCAGCAACGGGGGACAGAGCACAGATACGCAGTATTTT; CDR3 protein: CASNGGQSTDTQYF; clone size: NA; D gene: NA; J gene: TRBJ2-3; V gene: TRBV5-1